The rows below give T cell receptor beta chains drawn from one sample of a study of OX40 agonist ivuxolimab in advanced cancers. This table comes from immunoSEQ multiplex PCR, and its TCRdb copy is limited to in-frame clones, with some not included. The data show tens of thousands of clones, roughly nine tenths seen once. The material was CD4+ or CD8+ T cells sorted from blood, obtained in a trial of the OX40 agonist ivuxolimab. Receptors originate from an adult with an advanced solid tumor such as melanoma, head and neck, liver or kidney cancer. The CDR3 runs from the conserved cysteine through the conserved F or W.

v_gene	j_gene	CDR3aa
TRBV5-1	TRBJ2-1	CASSNVGITYNEQFF
TRBV5-6	TRBJ2-3	CASRARGFTDTQYF
TRBV5-4	TRBJ1-1	CASSLNPVMNTEAFF
TRBV13	TRBJ2-7	CASSLGYEQYF
TRBV11-3	TRBJ1-1	CASSLGDDMNTEAFF
TRBV18	TRBJ1-1	CASSPKQSNTEAFF
TRBV19	TRBJ2-5	CASSLKGGAETQYF
TRBV19	TRBJ2-7	CASSGGAGNEQYF
TRBV5-5	TRBJ1-1	CASSLGTANTEAFF
TRBV5-6	TRBJ1-1	CASSLEGGKMKTEAFF
TRBV28	TRBJ2-7	CASSPSPSTGSYEQYF
TRBV11-1	-	CASSLDRGHEQYF
TRBV29-1	TRBJ1-2	CSVLTNYGYTF
TRBV12-1	TRBJ1-4	CASRPGTGYEKLFF
TRBV28	TRBJ2-3	CASSIPSGLTDTQYF
TRBV7-2	TRBJ1-3	CASSLVTAGGNTIYF
TRBV27	TRBJ2-7	CASRHAMVRDRGEKEQYF
TRBV7-9	TRBJ1-4	CASSPGRQGGEKLFF
TRBV28	TRBJ1-2	CASSLLFYGYTF
TRBV7-9	TRBJ2-5	CASSRTRSGETQYF
TRBV5-1	TRBJ2-7	CASSSGLHAYEQYF
TRBV2	TRBJ1-3	CASSRPGGNTIYF
TRBV29-1	TRBJ1-1	CSVETRQGATEAFF
TRBV2	TRBJ2-5	CASSEAGGGQTQYF
TRBV7-2	TRBJ2-3	CASSLTKTGGTDTQYF
TRBV5-1	TRBJ2-5	CASSLGGLTRETQYF
TRBV28	TRBJ2-7	CASSPSRGNSYEQYF
TRBV11-2	TRBJ1-6	CASSFMGDISPLHF
TRBV4-3	TRBJ2-7	CASSQDQDSETYEQYF